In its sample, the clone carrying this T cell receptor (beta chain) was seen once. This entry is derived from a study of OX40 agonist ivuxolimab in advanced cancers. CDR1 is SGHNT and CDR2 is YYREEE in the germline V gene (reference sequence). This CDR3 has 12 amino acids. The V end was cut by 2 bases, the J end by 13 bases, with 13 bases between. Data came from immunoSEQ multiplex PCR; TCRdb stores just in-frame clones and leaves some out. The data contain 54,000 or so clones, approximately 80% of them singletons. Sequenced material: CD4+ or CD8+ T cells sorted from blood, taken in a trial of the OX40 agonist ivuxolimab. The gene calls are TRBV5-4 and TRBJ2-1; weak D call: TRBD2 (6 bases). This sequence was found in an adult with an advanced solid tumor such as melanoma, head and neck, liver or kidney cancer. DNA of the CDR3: TGTGCCAGCAGCTTTGAGTGGCGGGGACAGTTCTTC. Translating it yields CASSFEWRGQFF.